Shown below are 7 T cell receptor beta chains from a single sample sequenced in a study of CD8 T cells in Susac syndrome. cDNA came from approximately 0.5 to 1 ug RNA primed by random hexamers. TCRdb used MiXCR to reprocess the immunoSEQ multiplex PCR reads, holding one entry per CDR3 protein. This sample has 400,000 or so distinct CDR3 sequences, with more than 80% found just once. Sequencing input: CD8+ T cells from PBMCs. These receptors all come from a human donor with multiple sclerosis.

The gene calls are TRBV27 and TRBJ1-2; TRBD1 might be the D (6 bases). Trimming stripped 9 bases from V and 6 bases from J, with 23 bases between. The CDR3 loop spans 15 amino acids. Germline V gene data show CDR1 as MNHEY and CDR2 as SMNVEV (reference sequence). The CDR3 region is CASRLIGGPMDGYTF. The CDR3 coding sequence is TGTGCCAGTCGGCTCATCGGGGGCCCGATGGATGGCTACACCTTC.

This chain joins TRBV27 and TRBJ1-2, with D hard to call. Germline V gene sequence: CDR1 MNHEY, CDR2 SMNVEV (reference sequence). Between the trimmed V and J ends, which lost 6 bases and 7 bases, there was a span of 12 bases. The CDR3 covers 12 residues. CDR3 loop: CASSPLGSGYTF. CDR3 DNA: TGTGCCAGCAGCCCCCTCGGGAGTGGCTACACCTTC.

The CDR3 loop reads CASSEEDPFNEKLFF. CDR3 sequence (DNA): TGTGCCAGCAGTGAAGAGGATCCCTTTAATGAAAAACTGTTTTTT. The chain employs TRBV6-1 and TRBJ1-4, with D hard to call. Per the germline V gene, CDR1 is MNHNS and CDR2 is SASEGT. V shed 1 base and J shed 4 bases, with 10 bases lying between them. The CDR3 runs to 15 residues.

V usage is TRBV4-1 and J usage is TRBJ2-1; the match to TRBD2 covers 8 bases. The V gene end was trimmed by 4 bases and the J gene end by 10 bases; junction bases not matched to a gene: 6. There are 13 residues in the CDR3. Germline CDR1 MGHRA, CDR2 YSYEKL. CDR3 bases: TGCGCCAGCAGCCCGTTTCGGGGGGGGGAGCAGTTCTTC. Amino acid sequence: CASSPFRGGEQFF.

Here the CDR3 reads CASSLEGTGLEAFF. The DNA of the CDR3 is TGCGCCAGCAGCTTGGAAGGGACAGGACTTGAAGCTTTCTTT. The chain carries TRBV5-1 and TRBJ1-1; 8 nucleotides line up with TRBD1. Germline CDR1 reads SGHRS; CDR2 reads YFSETQ. V trimming: 0 bases; J trimming: 7 bases; junction bases outside the gene matches: 5. CDR3 length equals 14 residues.

This rearrangement joins TRBV2 to TRBJ1-2, with D possibly TRBD1 on 6 matching bases. Per the germline V gene, CDR1 is SNHLY and CDR2 is FYNNEI. The CDR3 is made up of 12 amino acids. Trimming removed 11 bases from V and 4 bases from J, with 14 bases in between. CDR3 amino acids: CACKDSLYGYTF. The CDR3 nucleotides read TGTGCCTGCAAGGACAGTCTCTATGGCTACACCTTC.

This rearrangement joins TRBV28 to TRBJ2-3; D ambiguous. Germline assignment: CDR1 MDHEN and CDR2 SYDVKM. The germline V and J ends were trimmed by 7 bases and 0 bases, with 8 bases remaining between them. The CDR3 covers 13 residues. Here the CDR3 reads CASNSDSTDTQYF. The CDR3 DNA sequence: TGTGCCAGCAATTCGGACAGCACAGATACGCAGTATTTT.